The subject of this entry is one TCR beta chain. The data belong to a study of blood T cell repertoires in COVID-19. For the study at large: Both acute and convalescent COVID-19 samples were obtained from the United States, Italy and Spain. Sources were T cells, B-cell-depleted T cells, or PBMCs; the material itself was cDNA or gDNA.

In germline, CDR1 is SGHKS, CDR2 YYEKEE (reference sequence). CDR3 length equals 13 residues. V shed 1 base and J shed 2 bases, with 6 bases lying between them. Study processing details: Reference gene primer amplification yielded estimated nucleated cell counts. The repertoire was sequenced with immunoSEQ multiplex PCR; TCRdb's copy has only in-frame clones and lacks some. V, J and clone size were drawn from that table, and D and trimming were deduced from the DNA. The sample lists approximately 100,000 clones, 90% to 95% occurring once. Material for sequencing was peripheral blood. The TCR was taken from a man over 45 with acute or convalescent COVID-19. This sequence joins TRBV5-5 and TRBJ1-1; D is ambiguous. CDR3 sequence (DNA): TGTGCCAGCAGCTTGCCTAGTAACACTGAAGCTTTCTTT. The encoded protein is CASSLPSNTEAFF.